Each of the 21 T cell receptor beta chains below was sequenced from the same sample in a study of neoadjuvant anti-PD-1 for oral cavity cancer. TCRdb keeps only in-frame clones here, not all; method: immunoSEQ multiplex PCR. The sample records around 60,000 clones, around four fifths being singletons. The input for sequencing was PBMCs, taken before nivolumab (anti-PD-1) treatment. The receptors were sampled from a person between 35 and 79 years old with oral cavity squamous cell carcinoma.

The chain employs TRBV18 and TRBJ1-1; weak D call: TRBD1 (5 bases). CDR1 is KGHSH, CDR2 LQKENI, per germline. The length of the CDR3 is 12 residues. The V end was cut by 4 bases, the J end by 5 bases, with 8 bases between. CDR3 sequence (DNA): TGTGCCAGCTCACTCTCAGGGACTGAAGCTTTCTTT. It yields the protein CASSLSGTEAFF. Drawing the rest from reference TRBV18 and TRBJ1-1, the complete variable domain is NAGVMQNPRHLVRRRGQEARLRCSPMKGHSHVYWYRQLPEEGLKFMVYLQKENIIDESGMPKERFSAEFPKEGPSILRIQQVVRGDSAAYFCASSLSGTEAFFGQGTRLTVV.

The rearrangement links TRBV23-1 to TRBJ1-1; D unclear. TRBV23-1 is designated an ORF whose function remains uncertain. V was clipped by 6 bases and J by 1 base, with 12 bases between them. The CDR3 totals 14 residues. In nucleotides, the CDR3 is TGCGCCAGCAGGGGTGGGTTAAGGAACACTGAAGCTTTCTTT. This sequence encodes CASRGGLRNTEAFF.

The chain joins TRBV11-2 to TRBJ1-1, with D possibly TRBD1 on 6 matching bases. Germline CDR1 and CDR2: SGHAT and FQNNGV. The CDR3 loop spans 14 amino acids. The V and J ends lost 1 base and 3 bases respectively, with 9 bases between them. Here the CDR3 reads CASSLGQGYTEAFF. The CDR3 DNA reads as TGTGCCAGCAGCTTAGGCCAGGGGTACACTGAAGCTTTCTTT.

The chain is built from TRBV9 and TRBJ2-7, with 9 bases lining up with TRBD2. Germline CDR1 reads SGDLS; CDR2 reads YYNGEE. The V gene end was trimmed by 4 bases and the J gene end by 2 bases; junction bases not matched to a gene: 10. CDR3 length: 16 residues. As DNA, the CDR3 is TGTGCCAGCAGCCTCCGGGCTAGCGGGGCACCCTACGAGCAGTACTTC. The encoded protein is CASSLRASGAPYEQYF.

The genes are TRBV11-3 and TRBJ2-1; 11 nucleotides agree with TRBD2. This CDR3 region has 14 residues. The V gene's germline CDR1 is SGHNT and CDR2 YENEEA. V lost 4 bases and J lost 7; bases outside the gene matches: 3. CDR3 sequence: CASSSASGRNEQFF. For the CDR3, the DNA is TGTGCCAGCAGCTCGGCTAGCGGGAGGAATGAGCAGTTCTTC.

The gene calls are TRBV7-9 and TRBJ1-6; 7 bases line up with TRBD1. Germline CDR1 is SEHNR and CDR2 is FQNEAQ (reference sequence). The CDR3 totals 15 residues. V shed 5 bases and J 7 bases; nucleotides not matched to a gene: 8. CDR3: CASSPRQGWNSPLHF. The CDR3 bases are TGTGCCAGCAGCCCTCGACAGGGATGGAATTCACCCCTCCACTTT.

This clone was seen a single time. The chain is built from TRBV7-9 and TRBJ2-2; D possibly corresponds to TRBD2 (6 bases). Trimming removed 4 bases from V and 4 bases from J, with 13 bases in between. This CDR3 has 15 residues. Germline V gene sequence: CDR1 SEHNR, CDR2 FQNEAQ (reference sequence). CDR3 amino acids: CASSSGDTGTGELFF. As DNA, the CDR3 is TGTGCCAGCAGCTCGGGGGATACTGGCACCGGGGAGCTGTTTTTT.

This rearrangement joins TRBV2 to TRBJ1-5; D call uncertain. Trimming shortened V by 4 bases and J by 2 bases, and 12 bases separated the two germline ends. CDR3 size: 15 residues. The V gene's germline CDR1 is SNHLY and CDR2 FYNNEI. The DNA of the CDR3 is TGTGCCAGCAGTGTGGAAGGGTGGGGCAATCAGCCCCAGCATTTT. This codes for CASSVEGWGNQPQHF. Filled out from reference TRBV2 and TRBJ1-5, the complete variable domain reads EPEVTQTPSHQVTQMGQEVILRCVPISNHLYFYWYRQILGQKVEFLVSFYNNEISEKSEIFDDQFSVERPDGSNFTLKIRSTKLEDSAMYFCASSVEGWGNQPQHFGDGTRLSIL.

The rearrangement uses TRBV15 and TRBJ1-5, with D hard to call. This CDR3 contains 14 residues. The germline gives CDR1 LNHNV, CDR2 YYDKDF (reference sequence). Trimming shortened V by 2 bases and J by 2 bases, and 7 bases separated the two germline ends. CDR3 sequence: CATSRRRGNQPQHF. The CDR3 coding sequence is TGTGCCACCAGCAGACGTCGGGGCAATCAGCCCCAGCATTTT.

Comment on this clone: Other DNA sequences in this specimen translate into the identical CDR3. The chain has TRBV5-1 and TRBJ1-4, with 10 bases aligning to TRBD1. V was pared by 1 base and J by 2 bases, with 2 bases of the junction left unmatched. CDR3 length equals 16 residues. Germline V gene data show CDR1 as SGHRS and CDR2 as YFSETQ. CDR3 residues: CASSLSGQGTNEKLFF. The CDR3 DNA sequence: TGCGCCAGCAGCTTGTCGGGACAGGGGACTAATGAAAAACTGTTTTTT.

The chain carries TRBV6-6 and TRBJ1-1; D is ambiguous. Germline lookup yields CDR1 MNHNY and CDR2 SVGAGI (reference sequence). V was shortened by 6 bases and J by 6 bases, with 11 bases between the two germline ends. The CDR3 contains 12 residues. CDR3 in amino acids: CASRGSGAEAFF. The CDR3 bases are TGTGCCAGCAGAGGGAGTGGAGCTGAAGCTTTCTTT.

The chain links TRBV29-1 to TRBJ1-2; D is undetermined. CDR3 length equals 12 residues. Germline loops: CDR1 SQVTM, CDR2 ANQGSEA. Trimming took off 5 bases at V and 6 bases at J, with 13 bases between the two ends. The CDR3 spells CSVQQSGDGYTF. Here the CDR3 DNA reads TGCAGCGTTCAGCAGTCAGGCGATGGCTACACCTTC.

The chain employs TRBV7-9 and TRBJ2-1, with 8 bases matching TRBD2. From germline, CDR1 is SEHNR and CDR2 FQNEAQ (reference sequence). The trim removed 1 base at V and 6 bases at J, leaving 8 bases unmatched. The CDR3 has 16 residues. The CDR3 nucleotides read TGTGCCAGCAGCTTAGAAACGGGAGGGGTGTTCAATGAGCAGTTCTTC. Protein sequence: CASSLETGGVFNEQFF.

The genes are TRBV2 and TRBJ1-1; perhaps TRBD1 as D (5 bases). The V gene lost 0 bases and the J gene lost 4 bases, with 12 bases spanning the gap. The CDR3 loop spans 15 amino acids. The V gene's germline CDR1 is SNHLY and CDR2 FYNNEI. The CDR3 loop reads CASSEAPVGGTEAFF. In DNA, the CDR3 is TGTGCCAGCAGTGAAGCCCCCGTGGGGGGCACTGAAGCTTTCTTT.

The rearrangement links TRBV14 to TRBJ1-2, with D tentatively TRBD1 (6 bases). The CDR3 totals 16 residues. The germline V gene has CDR1 SGHDN and CDR2 FVKESK. V was pared by 1 base and J by 4 bases, with 16 bases between. The CDR3 here is CASSQGAGASGYGYTF. The CDR3 bases are TGTGCCAGCAGCCAAGGGGCGGGGGCGTCTGGCTATGGCTACACCTTC.

The chain recombines TRBV19 with TRBJ1-4; 9 bases are shared with TRBD1. The germline V gene has CDR1 LNHDA and CDR2 SQIVND (reference sequence). The junction had 6 bases not matched to a gene; V was cut back by 7 bases and J by 3 bases. The CDR3 has 15 amino acids. The CDR3 protein is CASIPRDRANEKLFF. DNA of the CDR3: TGTGCCAGTATCCCCCGGGACAGGGCTAATGAAAAACTGTTTTTT.

J is TRBJ1-1 and V is TRBV5-5; maybe TRBD1 (6 bases). CDR1 is SGHKS and CDR2 is YYEKEE in the germline V gene (reference sequence). Trimming took 5 bases from V and 4 from J, leaving 15 bases between them. The CDR3 sequence is 14 residues long. The CDR3 loop reads CASSWGARGTEAFF. The DNA for the CDR3 is TGTGCCAGCAGTTGGGGTGCCAGGGGCACTGAAGCTTTCTTT.

As for this clone: Within the sample, other DNA sequences also encode this same CDR3. The genes are TRBV5-4 and TRBJ2-3, with 12 bases matching TRBD2. The CDR3 contains 16 residues. Germline CDR1 reads SGHNT; CDR2 reads YYREEE (reference sequence). Unmatched junction bases numbered 0, after V lost 0 bases and J lost 1 base. The CDR3 reads CASSLGLAGGTDTQYF. In DNA form, the CDR3 reads TGTGCCAGCAGCTTGGGACTAGCGGGGGGCACAGATACGCAGTATTTT.

CDR3 DNA sequence: TGCGCCAGCAGCTTGGAGGGTTCACCCCTCCACTTT. It specifies CASSLEGSPLHF. The genes are TRBV5-1 and TRBJ1-6, with no clear D. Trimming stripped 0 bases from V and 9 bases from J, with 4 bases between. This CDR3 has 12 amino acids. Germline V gene lookup returns CDR1 SGHRS and CDR2 YFSETQ. Looking up the rest from reference TRBV5-1 and TRBJ1-6 gives the full variable domain: KAGVTQTPRYLIKTRGQQVTLSCSPISGHRSVSWYQQTPGQGLQFLFEYFSETQRNKGNFPGRFSGRQFSNSRSEMNVSTLELGDSALYLCASSLEGSPLHFGNGTRLTVT.

In its sample, this clone was seen a few times. J is TRBJ2-3 and V is TRBV18; 7 bases map to TRBD1. The germline gives CDR1 KGHSH, CDR2 LQKENI. The V gene end was trimmed by 2 bases and the J gene end by 2 bases; junction bases not matched to a gene: 4. The CDR3 is 15 residues long. The DNA for the CDR3 is TGTGCCAGCTCACCAGACAGGGCCTTCACAGATACGCAGTATTTT. It specifies CASSPDRAFTDTQYF. Using reference TRBV18 and TRBJ2-3 for the parts outside the CDR3, the full variable domain is NAGVMQNPRHLVRRRGQEARLRCSPMKGHSHVYWYRQLPEEGLKFMVYLQKENIIDESGMPKERFSAEFPKEGPSILRIQQVVRGDSAAYFCASSPDRAFTDTQYFGPGTRLTVL.

This rearrangement joins TRBV10-1 to TRBJ2-5; D call uncertain. CDR3 size: 13 residues. V lost 2 bases and J 3 bases, leaving 7 bases between the germline ends. Germline loops: CDR1 WNHNN, CDR2 SYGVQD (reference sequence). The CDR3 spells CASSEPKEETQYF. The CDR3 DNA sequence: TGCGCCAGCAGTGAGCCCAAAGAAGAGACCCAGTACTTC.